The present TCR beta chain was sequenced within a study of shared clonotypes between healthy human individuals. Whole-study findings and limits: Relative to memory subsets, naive subsets generally showed larger estimated richness. Genetic and exposure-history diversity was limited by the small donor number.

A remark on this clone: Antigen unknown. Other DNA variants within this sample encode the same CDR3.

Here immunoSEQ multiplex PCR was the method, and the copy in TCRdb shows in-frame clones only, minus some. The sample lists fewer than 350,000 clones; over 75% were seen once. The CDR3 consists of 14 residues. Germline V gene sequence: CDR1 GTSNPN, CDR2 SVGIG (reference sequence). Trimming stripped 5 bases from V and 0 bases from J, with 11 bases between. The sequenced sample consisted of memory CD8+ T cells sorted from blood. Subset defined: CD45RO+ cells pooled with CCR7-negative TemRA cells. The chain joins TRBV30 to TRBJ1-5; weak D call: TRBD1 (5 bases). The sequence was obtained from a man aged 18 to 30 in good health. The chain's CDR3 is CAWGAENSNQPQHF. CDR3 DNA: TGTGCCTGGGGGGCCGAGAATAGCAATCAGCCCCAGCATTTT.